These T cell receptor beta chains were read from a single sample in a study of PD-L1 blockade in urothelial cancer. Using immunoSEQ multiplex PCR, the repertoire was profiled, and TCRdb retains in-frame clones only, with some absent. The table includes roughly 120,000 clones, around 85% detected once. The sequences come from PBMCs, collected around atezolizumab (anti-PD-L1) treatment. These receptors originate from a man between 50 and 59 years old with urothelial cancer. The CDR3 runs from the conserved cysteine through the conserved F or W. D genes are given only for firm matches. Clone size is not always given. Where it is, it says once, few, many or a class for expanded clones.

TRBJ2-1 - TRBV11-3 TRBD2 CASSLIAGAGNEQFF TGTGCCAGCAGCTTAATAGCGGGAGCCGGAAATGAGCAGTTCTTC
TRBJ1-4 - TRBV5-4 TRBD1 CASSFRDRDEKLFF TGTGCCAGCAGCTTCCGGGACAGGGATGAAAAACTGTTTTTT
TRBJ1-2 - TRBV28 - CASSLQARLIHGYTF TGTGCCAGCAGTTTACAGGCGCGCCTTATCCATGGCTACACCTTC
TRBJ2-5 few TRBV27 TRBD2 CASSFASGRETQYF TGTGCCAGCAGTTTCGCTAGCGGGAGAGAGACCCAGTACTTC
TRBJ2-3 - TRBV5-1 - CASSLTGRGTADTQYF TGCGCCAGCAGCCTAACAGGGAGGGGGACGGCGGATACGCAGTATTTT
TRBJ2-2 - TRBV30 - CAWGGTALTGELFF TGTGCCTGGGGGGGGACAGCTCTCACCGGGGAGCTGTTTTTT
TRBJ1-6 - TRBV28 - CASSFRTVQESPLHF TGTGCCAGCAGTTTTAGGACAGTTCAAGAGTCACCCCTCCACTTT
TRBJ2-7 few TRBV7-2 - CASSFLPYEQYF TGTGCCAGCAGCTTTCTTCCTTACGAGCAGTACTTC
TRBJ1-1 - TRBV15 - CATSREVGTGSTEAFF TGTGCCACCAGCAGAGAAGTAGGAACAGGGTCGACTGAAGCTTTCTTT
TRBJ2-1 - TRBV28 - CASTRSSYNEQFF TGTGCCAGCACGCGCTCCTCCTACAATGAGCAGTTCTTC
TRBJ2-7 - TRBV4-1 - CASSHRAEQYF TGCGCCAGCAGCCATCGAGCCGAGCAGTACTTC
TRBJ2-2 - TRBV27 - CASSFGKTPTGELFF TGTGCCAGCAGTTTCGGGAAAACGCCCACCGGGGAGCTGTTTTTT
TRBJ2-7 - TRBV7-2 TRBD1 CASRAGTGGYEQYF TGTGCCAGCAGAGCCGGGACAGGGGGTTACGAGCAGTACTTC
TRBJ2-3 - TRBV4-1 TRBD2 CASSLSLAGGVRDTQYF TGCGCCAGCAGCCTTTCTTTAGCGGGAGGGGTGAGGGATACGCAGTATTTT
TRBJ1-3 - TRBV2 TRBD1 CASRSGTASGNTIYF TGTGCCAGCAGGTCCGGGACAGCCTCTGGAAACACCATATATTTT
TRBJ1-5 few TRBV5-8 - CASSLVSSNQPQHF TGTGCCAGCAGCTTGGTCTCTAGCAATCAGCCCCAGCATTTT
TRBJ1-1 few TRBV28 - CASITGGGARYTEAFF TGTGCCAGCATAACCGGAGGGGGGGCGAGGTACACTGAAGCTTTCTTT
TRBJ2-7 - TRBV5-1 - CASSLSGQSYEQYF TGCGCCAGCAGCTTAAGCGGGCAGTCCTACGAGCAGTACTTC
TRBJ1-2 - TRBV5-6 TRBD1 CASSADRVYGYTF TGTGCCAGCAGCGCGGACAGGGTCTATGGCTACACCTTC
TRBJ2-6 - TRBV9 TRBD1 CASSVGQGALSGANVLTF TGTGCCAGCAGCGTAGGGCAGGGGGCGCTTTCTGGGGCCAACGTCCTGACTTTC
TRBJ2-5 - TRBV5-1 - CASSLGGPKQETQYF TGCGCCAGCAGCTTGGGAGGGCCTAAACAAGAGACCCAGTACTTC
TRBJ2-1 - TRBV19 - CASSIVARGDEQFF TGTGCCAGTAGTATCGTGGCCAGGGGAGATGAGCAGTTCTTC
TRBJ2-7 - TRBV2 TRBD2 CASSGTSVSSYEQYF TGTGCCAGCAGTGGGACTAGCGTGAGCTCCTACGAGCAGTACTTC
TRBJ2-4 - TRBV5-1 TRBD2 CASSSSGSLAASIQYF TGCGCCAGCAGCAGCAGCGGGAGCCTGGCCGCCAGCATTCAGTACTTC